Listed below are T cell receptor beta chains from one sample, sequenced in a study of blood T cell repertoires in COVID-19. Repertoires were generated with immunoSEQ multiplex PCR, while TCRdb's copy carries only in-frame clones and drops some. Of approximately 200,000 clones in the sample, approximately 90% were seen once. The sample consisted of peripheral blood. The receptors were sampled from a woman aged 30 to 39 with active or convalescent COVID-19. CDR3s include the opening cysteine and the closing phenylalanine or tryptophan. Fields, in order: V gene, D gene, clone size, J gene, CDR3 DNA, CDR3 protein. A D gene is named only where the DNA matches it firmly. The listing skips clone size in some rows; elsewhere it reads once, few, many or a size class.

v_call: TRBV19
d_call: TRBD1
clone_size: NA
j_call: TRBJ1-1
cdr3_nt: TGTGCCAGTAGTATAGGTAGACAGGGCGGAATTAACACTGAAGCTTTCTTT
cdr3_aa: CASSIGRQGGINTEAFF

v_call: TRBV5-6
d_call: TRBD1
clone_size: NA
j_call: TRBJ1-5
cdr3_nt: TGTGCCAGCAGCTCCGGGGACAGGGACCTTAATCAGCCCCAGCATTTT
cdr3_aa: CASSSGDRDLNQPQHF

v_call: TRBV7-2
d_call: NA
clone_size: NA
j_call: TRBJ1-1
cdr3_nt: TGTGCCAGCAGCTTAGTAGGGAGGGGGGAAGCTTTCTTT
cdr3_aa: CASSLVGRGEAFF

v_call: TRBV20-1
d_call: TRBD2
clone_size: NA
j_call: TRBJ2-7
cdr3_nt: TGCCGCGGACTAGCGGGACGAGAGCAGTACTTC
cdr3_aa: CRGLAGREQYF

v_call: TRBV28
d_call: NA
clone_size: NA
j_call: TRBJ1-5
cdr3_nt: TGTGCCAGCCAGGGGTCGGGCAATCAGCCCCAGCATTTT
cdr3_aa: CASQGSGNQPQHF

v_call: TRBV11-3
d_call: NA
clone_size: NA
j_call: TRBJ1-1
cdr3_nt: TGTGCCAGCAGCTTAGGGAGGGCTAGGGGCACTGAAGCTTTCTTT
cdr3_aa: CASSLGRARGTEAFF

v_call: TRBV9
d_call: TRBD1
clone_size: NA
j_call: TRBJ1-4
cdr3_nt: TGTGCCAGCAGCCCACGACAGGGGGCAATTGAAAAACTGTTTTTT
cdr3_aa: CASSPRQGAIEKLFF

v_call: TRBV28
d_call: NA
clone_size: NA
j_call: TRBJ1-1
cdr3_nt: TGTGCCAGCAGTTTAGCGATGCTGAACACTGAAGCTTTCTTT
cdr3_aa: CASSLAMLNTEAFF

v_call: TRBV3-1/TRBV3-2
d_call: TRBD2
clone_size: few
j_call: TRBJ2-1
cdr3_nt: TGTGCCAGCAGCACAGGTCGTGGGACTAGCTCCTACAATGAGCAGTTCTTC
cdr3_aa: CASSTGRGTSSYNEQFF

v_call: TRBV19
d_call: TRBD1
clone_size: NA
j_call: TRBJ2-7
cdr3_nt: TGTGCCACTTCCGGTGGACAGGCCTTCTCCTACGAGCAGTACTTC
cdr3_aa: CATSGGQAFSYEQYF

v_call: TRBV7-9
d_call: TRBD2
clone_size: NA
j_call: TRBJ2-2
cdr3_nt: TGTGCCAGCAGCTTCGCGGGAGGCACCGGGGAGCTGTTTTTT
cdr3_aa: CASSFAGGTGELFF

v_call: TRBV4-2
d_call: NA
clone_size: NA
j_call: TRBJ2-6
cdr3_nt: TGTGCCAGCAGCAGAGCGTCGGAGGGTACTGGGGCCAACGTCCTGACTTTC
cdr3_aa: CASSRASEGTGANVLTF

v_call: TRBV19
d_call: TRBD2
clone_size: NA
j_call: TRBJ2-1
cdr3_nt: TGTGCCAGTAGCCAGCGGGGGGTTCTAGCGAAATACAATGAGCAGTTCTTC
cdr3_aa: CASSQRGVLAKYNEQFF

v_call: TRBV10-3
d_call: NA
clone_size: NA
j_call: TRBJ1-5
cdr3_nt: TGTGCCATCAGTGAGTCGATCCAGAACAATCAGCCCCAGCATTTT
cdr3_aa: CAISESIQNNQPQHF

v_call: TRBV9
d_call: NA
clone_size: NA
j_call: TRBJ1-3
cdr3_nt: TGTGCCAGCAGCCCAGATACAGGGTACGGAAACACCATATATTTT
cdr3_aa: CASSPDTGYGNTIYF

v_call: TRBV19
d_call: NA
clone_size: NA
j_call: TRBJ2-7
cdr3_nt: TGTGCCAGTAGTTCGCAAGGGGGGACTAAGCGGGAGCAGTACTTC
cdr3_aa: CASSSQGGTKREQYF

v_call: TRBV27
d_call: TRBD1
clone_size: once
j_call: TRBJ2-7
cdr3_nt: TGTGCCGTAAGACCCTCAGGGGGCGCACCCTACGAGCAGTACTTC
cdr3_aa: CAVRPSGGAPYEQYF

v_call: TRBV7-2
d_call: NA
clone_size: NA
j_call: TRBJ2-1
cdr3_nt: TGTGCCAGCACCCCACCCCGGGGTGACTCCTACAATGAGCAGTTCTTC
cdr3_aa: CASTPPRGDSYNEQFF

v_call: TRBV7-9
d_call: TRBD1
clone_size: NA
j_call: TRBJ1-2
cdr3_nt: TGTGCCAGCTTGACAGGGGGCAAGGCTGGCTATGGCTACACCTTC
cdr3_aa: CASLTGGKAGYGYTF

v_call: TRBV12-3/TRBV12-4
d_call: TRBD2
clone_size: once
j_call: TRBJ2-1
cdr3_nt: TGTGCCACGGCCCTGGGCGGGAGCTATGAGCAGTTCTTC
cdr3_aa: CATALGGSYEQFF

v_call: TRBV18
d_call: NA
clone_size: NA
j_call: TRBJ1-1
cdr3_nt: TGTGCCAGCTCACCCCCAGGGTGGGTGAACACTGAAGCTTTCTTT
cdr3_aa: CASSPPGWVNTEAFF

v_call: TRBV6-7
d_call: TRBD1
clone_size: once
j_call: TRBJ2-7
cdr3_nt: TGTGCCAGCAGTTACCGGGACAGGGAGATCTCCTACGAGCAGTACTTC
cdr3_aa: CASSYRDREISYEQYF

v_call: TRBV11-2
d_call: TRBD1
clone_size: NA
j_call: TRBJ2-2
cdr3_nt: TGTGCCAGCAGCTTGGGGACAGGGGGTACGGGGGAGCTGTTTTTT
cdr3_aa: CASSLGTGGTGELFF

v_call: TRBV10-3
d_call: TRBD2
clone_size: once
j_call: TRBJ2-1
cdr3_nt: TGTGCCATCAGTGTGGGACTAGCGGGGTACAATGAGCAGTTCTTC
cdr3_aa: CAISVGLAGYNEQFF

v_call: TRBV7-9
d_call: NA
clone_size: NA
j_call: TRBJ1-1
cdr3_nt: TGTGCCAGCAGCCTATTAAGTATAGGGGACACTGAAGCTTTCTTT
cdr3_aa: CASSLLSIGDTEAFF

v_call: TRBV7-9
d_call: TRBD1
clone_size: few
j_call: TRBJ1-5
cdr3_nt: TGTGCCAGCAGACCACAGGGGATCGAGGGATTGGCCAATCAGCCCCAGCATTTT
cdr3_aa: CASRPQGIEGLANQPQHF

v_call: TRBV12-5
d_call: NA
clone_size: NA
j_call: TRBJ2-7
cdr3_nt: TGTGCTAGTGGTTTGGAGAGTGTCTACGAGCAGTACTTC
cdr3_aa: CASGLESVYEQYF

v_call: TRBV2
d_call: TRBD1
clone_size: NA
j_call: TRBJ1-2
cdr3_nt: TGTGCCAGCAGCCTACAGGGGCAGGGCTATGGCTACACCTTC
cdr3_aa: CASSLQGQGYGYTF

v_call: TRBV2
d_call: NA
clone_size: NA
j_call: TRBJ1-3
cdr3_nt: TGTGCCAGCAGTGAGGTGGGGGGAGGAAACACCATATATTTT
cdr3_aa: CASSEVGGGNTIYF

v_call: TRBV11-3
d_call: TRBD1
clone_size: NA
j_call: TRBJ1-1
cdr3_nt: TGTGCCAGCAGCCCGGGACAGGGGTTAGACACTGAAGCTTTCTTT
cdr3_aa: CASSPGQGLDTEAFF

v_call: TRBV29-1
d_call: TRBD1
clone_size: NA
j_call: TRBJ1-1
cdr3_nt: TGCAGCGCTCGACAGGGGGCCTACACTGAAGCTTTCTTT
cdr3_aa: CSARQGAYTEAFF

v_call: TRBV5-1
d_call: NA
clone_size: NA
j_call: TRBJ1-1
cdr3_nt: TGCGCCAGCAGCTTGGGTCACAAGAACACTGAAGCTTTCTTT
cdr3_aa: CASSLGHKNTEAFF

v_call: TRBV7-2
d_call: TRBD2
clone_size: NA
j_call: TRBJ2-3
cdr3_nt: TGTGCCAGCAACCCCGGTGGGCTAGCGGGAGGAATAGATACGCAGTATTTT
cdr3_aa: CASNPGGLAGGIDTQYF

v_call: TRBV28
d_call: TRBD1
clone_size: NA
j_call: TRBJ1-3
cdr3_nt: TGTGCCAGCACGCCGAACAGGGGCCGAATCACCATATATTTT
cdr3_aa: CASTPNRGRITIYF

v_call: TRBV28
d_call: TRBD2
clone_size: NA
j_call: TRBJ2-1
cdr3_nt: TGTGCCAGCAGTTTAGCCGGGACTAGCGGCCCGTGGGGATACAATGAGCAGTTCTTC
cdr3_aa: CASSLAGTSGPWGYNEQFF

v_call: TRBV5-1
d_call: NA
clone_size: few
j_call: TRBJ2-7
cdr3_nt: NA
cdr3_aa: CASSSAPGQQYEQYF

v_call: TRBV19
d_call: TRBD2
clone_size: NA
j_call: TRBJ2-1
cdr3_nt: TGTGCCAGTAGGAGATTAACTAGCGGGAGTATGTATGAGCAGTTCTTC
cdr3_aa: CASRRLTSGSMYEQFF

v_call: TRBV4-1
d_call: NA
clone_size: NA
j_call: TRBJ1-4
cdr3_nt: TGCGCCAGCAGCCAGGGCGAGGGTTATGAAAAACTGTTTTTT
cdr3_aa: CASSQGEGYEKLFF

v_call: TRBV5-1
d_call: TRBD1
clone_size: NA
j_call: TRBJ2-5
cdr3_nt: TGCGCCAGCAGCTTTGGGGGACAGGGGATTAAAGAGACCCAGTACTTC
cdr3_aa: CASSFGGQGIKETQYF

v_call: TRBV10-1
d_call: TRBD2
clone_size: NA
j_call: TRBJ2-3
cdr3_nt: TGCGCCAGCAGCCCCGGACTAGCAGCGACAGATACGCAGTATTTT
cdr3_aa: CASSPGLAATDTQYF

v_call: TRBV2
d_call: TRBD2
clone_size: once
j_call: TRBJ2-1
cdr3_nt: TGTGCCAGCAGTCACAACCCCGAGCGGGGGCTCCTTTCGTCCAATGAGCAGTTCTTC
cdr3_aa: CASSHNPERGLLSSNEQFF

v_call: TRBV19
d_call: TRBD1
clone_size: NA
j_call: TRBJ1-2
cdr3_nt: TGTGCCAGTAGTCCGGGACAGGGGAATTATGGCTACACCTTC
cdr3_aa: CASSPGQGNYGYTF

v_call: TRBV19
d_call: NA
clone_size: NA
j_call: TRBJ2-2
cdr3_nt: TGTGCCAGTACTCCAGGGTCAACCGGGGAGCTGTTTTTT
cdr3_aa: CASTPGSTGELFF

v_call: TRBV19
d_call: TRBD2
clone_size: once
j_call: TRBJ2-2
cdr3_nt: TGTGCCAGTAGTATAGATCATTCTAGCGGGAACACCGGGGAGCTGTTTTTT
cdr3_aa: CASSIDHSSGNTGELFF

v_call: TRBV27
d_call: TRBD2
clone_size: NA
j_call: TRBJ2-3
cdr3_nt: TGTGCCAGCAGTTTATCGTCACTAGCGGGGATCAAGACAGATACGCAGTATTTT
cdr3_aa: CASSLSSLAGIKTDTQYF

v_call: TRBV7-9
d_call: TRBD2
clone_size: NA
j_call: TRBJ2-7
cdr3_nt: TGTGCCAGCAGCTTAGATAGCGGGGGAGCCTACGAGCAGTACTTC
cdr3_aa: CASSLDSGGAYEQYF

v_call: TRBV7-6
d_call: TRBD2
clone_size: NA
j_call: TRBJ2-1
cdr3_nt: TGTGCCAGCAGCTTAGTCTCTAGCGGGGGGTTTAATGAGCAGTTCTTC
cdr3_aa: CASSLVSSGGFNEQFF

v_call: TRBV4-1
d_call: TRBD1
clone_size: NA
j_call: TRBJ1-1
cdr3_nt: TGCGCCAGCAGACCGACAGGGACGACTGAAGCTTTCTTT
cdr3_aa: CASRPTGTTEAFF

v_call: TRBV10-3
d_call: TRBD1
clone_size: NA
j_call: TRBJ1-5
cdr3_nt: TGTGCCATCAGAGGGACAGATAGCAATCAGCCCCAGCATTTT
cdr3_aa: CAIRGTDSNQPQHF

v_call: TRBV11-3
d_call: NA
clone_size: NA
j_call: TRBJ1-2
cdr3_nt: TGTGCCAGCAGCTATACAGGAGTGAGTTATGGCTACACCTTC
cdr3_aa: CASSYTGVSYGYTF

v_call: TRBV9
d_call: TRBD1
clone_size: NA
j_call: TRBJ2-3
cdr3_nt: TGTGCCAGCAGCGTAGTGGGACAGGGGACAGATACGCAGTATTTT
cdr3_aa: CASSVVGQGTDTQYF

v_call: TRBV2
d_call: NA
clone_size: NA
j_call: TRBJ2-7
cdr3_nt: TGTGCCAGCAGTGAGTTTCTGAGTCCCTACGAGCAGTACTTC
cdr3_aa: CASSEFLSPYEQYF

v_call: TRBV12-3/TRBV12-4
d_call: NA
clone_size: NA
j_call: TRBJ1-6
cdr3_nt: TGTGCCAGCACTTTCCGGGGTCAGGCCCTCCACTTT
cdr3_aa: CASTFRGQALHF

v_call: TRBV10-3
d_call: TRBD2
clone_size: NA
j_call: TRBJ2-3
cdr3_nt: TGTGCCATCAGTGAGGGTGCTAGCGGGGGCACAGATACGCAGTATTTT
cdr3_aa: CAISEGASGGTDTQYF

v_call: TRBV6-2/TRBV6-3
d_call: NA
clone_size: once
j_call: TRBJ1-3
cdr3_nt: TGTGCCAGCAGTTACTCCTTGATACAGCTATCTGGAAACACCATATATTTT
cdr3_aa: CASSYSLIQLSGNTIYF

v_call: TRBV25-1
d_call: TRBD1
clone_size: NA
j_call: TRBJ1-6
cdr3_nt: TGTGCCAGCAGGGATATAGACAGGGGTTGGAATTCACCCCTCCACTTT
cdr3_aa: CASRDIDRGWNSPLHF